Listed below are T cell receptor beta chains from one sample, sequenced in a study of regulatory T cells in long-lasting Graves disease. TCRdb re-called the multiplex PCR reads with MiXCR, one entry per CDR3 protein. The sample records fewer than 600,000 distinct CDR3 sequences, roughly 23% being singletons. Material: peripheral blood mononuclear cells (PBMCs), obtained when the disease was refractory, from a patient treated with antithyroid drugs. The receptors were sampled from a female donor with Graves disease. Both conserved end residues are part of each CDR3. A D gene is named only where the DNA matches it firmly. Clone size, where shown, is once, few, many, or a class for clones that have expanded.

j_call d_call clone_size v_call cdr3_aa cdr3_nt
TRBJ2-2 TRBD2 many TRBV15 CATSREWLAGNTGELFF TGTGCCACCAGCAGAGAGTGGCTAGCGGGAAACACCGGGGAGCTGTTTTTT
TRBJ1-1 NA few TRBV19 CASSRFGGGNTEAFF TGTGCCAGTAGTCGTTTCGGGGGAGGGAACACTGAAGCTTTCTTT
TRBJ2-5 NA NA TRBV7-9 CASSLAVFEGETQYF TGTGCCAGCAGCTTAGCCGTTTTTGAGGGGGAGACCCAGTACTTC
TRBJ2-3 NA NA TRBV6-4 CASSGSHATTDTQYF TGTGCCAGCAGTGGCAGCCATGCAACCACAGATACGCAGTATTTT
TRBJ1-1 NA many TRBV12-3/TRBV12-4 CASSPSHPGSPEAFF TGTGCCAGCAGTCCTTCCCACCCGGGATCCCCTGAAGCTTTCTTT
TRBJ2-7 NA many TRBV12-3/TRBV12-4 CASSFRAVTYEQYF TGTGCCAGCAGTTTTAGGGCAGTTACCTACGAGCAGTACTTC
TRBJ2-5 NA many TRBV20-1 CSARDSRGADETQYF TGCAGTGCTAGAGATTCGAGGGGCGCGGATGAGACCCAGTACTTC
TRBJ1-1 NA few TRBV7-9 CASSLAGDQAFF TGTGCCAGCAGCTTAGCCGGGGACCAAGCTTTCTTT
TRBJ2-7 NA many TRBV20-1 CSARAPGQLGEQYF TGCAGTGCTAGAGCCCCAGGACAGCTGGGCGAGCAGTACTTC
TRBJ1-5 TRBD1 many TRBV28 CASSGPQGGNQPQHF TGTGCCAGCAGTGGCCCCCAGGGGGGCAATCAGCCCCAGCATTTT
TRBJ1-1 TRBD1 few TRBV7-2 CASSPLPGQKNTEAFF TGTGCCAGCAGCCCTTTACCGGGACAGAAGAACACTGAAGCTTTCTTT
TRBJ1-1 NA NA TRBV5-1 CASSRGGRPNTEAFF TGCGCCAGCAGCCGCGGAGGCAGACCGAACACTGAAGCTTTCTTT
TRBJ2-3 NA few TRBV28 CASSPTGEDGQYF TGTGCCAGCAGCCCGACTGGGGAAGATGGGCAGTATTTT
TRBJ1-1 NA NA TRBV7-7 CASSITRGGSTEAFF TGTGCTAGCAGCATAACTCGGGGGGGCAGCACTGAAGCTTTCTTT
TRBJ1-1 NA few TRBV24-1 CAAQGTGAEAFF TGTGCCGCCCAAGGCACCGGGGCTGAAGCTTTCTTT
TRBJ2-3 TRBD2 NA TRBV19 CASGTSGYTSTDTQYF TGTGCCAGTGGGACTAGCGGGTATACTAGCACAGATACGCAGTATTTT
TRBJ2-7 TRBD1 NA TRBV19 CASSSPGQGVREQYF TGTGCCAGTAGTAGCCCCGGACAGGGGGTGCGCGAGCAGTACTTC
TRBJ1-2 NA NA TRBV19 CASQRGSDNYGYTF TGTGCCAGCCAGAGGGGCTCCGATAACTATGGCTACACCTTC
TRBJ1-6 NA few TRBV7-2 CASSWTTGGNSPLHF TGTGCCAGCAGCTGGACGACAGGAGGGAATTCACCCCTCCACTTT
TRBJ2-7 NA many TRBV28 CASRAGIYEQYF TGTGCCAGCAGGGCCGGGATCTACGAGCAGTACTTC
TRBJ2-2 TRBD2 NA TRBV12-3/TRBV12-4 CASSRMLAGGSGELFF TGTGCCAGCAGTCGGATGCTAGCGGGAGGGAGCGGGGAGCTGTTTTTT
TRBJ1-2 NA few TRBV3-1 CASSQGVGQGYGYTF TGTGCCAGCAGCCAAGGCGTCGGGCAGGGATATGGCTACACCTTC
TRBJ1-3 TRBD1 many TRBV28 CASSNDRVGNTIYF TGTGCCAGCAGTAACGACAGGGTTGGAAACACCATATATTTT
TRBJ1-6 TRBD1 NA TRBV7-2 CASSLTSGQDNSPLHF TGTGCCAGCAGCTTGACCTCGGGACAGGATAATTCACCCCTCCACTTT
TRBJ2-5 TRBD2 many TRBV20-1 CSASGLAQETQYF TGCAGTGCTTCTGGACTAGCACAAGAGACCCAGTACTTC
TRBJ2-7 NA NA TRBV29-1 CSVEREIGYEQYF TGCAGCGTTGAGAGGGAGATCGGCTACGAGCAGTACTTC
TRBJ2-5 NA many TRBV28 CASSLLREETQYF TGTGCCAGCAGTTTACTCAGGGAAGAGACCCAGTACTTC
TRBJ2-7 NA NA TRBV9 CASSGDVSQPSEQYF TGTGCCAGCAGCGGCGACGTGTCCCAACCCAGCGAGCAGTACTTC
TRBJ1-1 NA few TRBV30 CAWSTGAGNTEAFF TGTGCCTGGAGTACCGGGGCAGGGAACACTGAAGCTTTCTTT
TRBJ1-1 NA NA TRBV11-2 CASSPFVTEAFF TGTGCCAGCAGCCCGTTCGTCACTGAAGCTTTCTTT
TRBJ2-5 NA few TRBV4-1 CASSQVLRETQYF TGCGCCAGCAGCCAGGTACTTCGGGAGACCCAGTACTTC
TRBJ1-2 NA NA TRBV30 CAWSLNREGYGYTF TGTGCCTGGAGTCTGAACAGGGAAGGCTATGGCTACACCTTC
TRBJ1-1 NA NA TRBV6-5 CASSYPRGQGLNTEAFF TGTGCCAGCAGTTACCCCCGGGGGCAGGGGTTAAACACTGAAGCTTTCTTT
TRBJ1-4 NA many TRBV28 CASSPQTARGEKLFF TGTGCCAGCAGTCCTCAGACCGCGAGAGGTGAAAAACTGTTTTTT
TRBJ1-1 NA NA TRBV10-3 CAIRTQSTEAFF TGTGCCATCAGGACCCAGTCTACTGAAGCTTTCTTT
TRBJ1-2 NA few TRBV9 CASSVLDRPNYGYTF TGTGCCAGCAGCGTCCTCGACCGGCCTAACTATGGCTACACCTTC
TRBJ2-5 NA few TRBV7-2 CASTPMGGYQETQYF TGTGCCAGCACCCCCATGGGGGGCTACCAAGAGACCCAGTACTTC
TRBJ2-5 NA many TRBV6-2/TRBV6-3 CASSDLAETQYF TGTGCCAGCAGTGATCTGGCTGAGACCCAGTACTTC
TRBJ1-2 TRBD1 many TRBV5-1 CASSWGQGGYGYTF TGTGCCAGCAGCTGGGGACAGGGAGGGTATGGCTACACCTTC
TRBJ2-5 NA NA TRBV5-1 CASSSLRLEETQYF TGCGCCAGCAGCTCCCTCCGACTAGAAGAGACCCAGTACTTC
TRBJ1-5 TRBD1 many TRBV3-1 CASSHSTGAGQPQHF TGTGCCAGCAGCCATTCCACAGGGGCAGGACAGCCCCAGCATTTT
TRBJ2-7 TRBD1 NA TRBV11-2 CASSLDGTGFDEQYF TGTGCCAGCAGCTTAGATGGGACAGGGTTCGACGAGCAGTACTTC
TRBJ2-5 TRBD2 NA TRBV7-2 CASTRLAGTNQETQYF TGTGCCAGCACGCGACTAGCGGGCACGAACCAAGAGACCCAGTACTTC
TRBJ1-5 NA many TRBV19 CASSEVQGGSQPQHF TGTGCCAGTAGCGAAGTACAGGGAGGATCCCAGCCCCAGCATTTT
TRBJ2-1 TRBD2 NA TRBV9 CASSLTSGRTNEQFF TGTGCCAGCAGTCTAACTAGCGGGAGAACCAATGAGCAGTTCTTC
TRBJ2-7 NA many TRBV28 CASSSKSRYEQYF TGTGCCAGCAGTTCCAAGTCGCGCTACGAGCAGTACTTC
TRBJ2-7 TRBD1 NA TRBV5-1 CASSLRTGAASDEQYF TGCGCCAGCAGCTTGAGGACAGGGGCCGCCTCGGACGAGCAGTACTTC
TRBJ1-4 NA few TRBV5-1 CASSSGTRVEKLFF TGCGCCAGCAGCTCCGGGACACGAGTTGAAAAACTGTTTTTT
TRBJ2-6 NA many TRBV28 CASSSRGANVLTF TGTGCCAGCAGTTCCCGTGGGGCCAACGTCCTGACTTTC
TRBJ1-2 NA many TRBV27 CASREEGTANYGYTF TGTGCCAGCAGGGAGGAGGGGACTGCTAACTATGGCTACACCTTC
TRBJ1-1 NA NA TRBV5-1 CASSPSTDTEAFF TGCGCCAGCAGCCCTAGTACGGACACTGAAGCTTTCTTT